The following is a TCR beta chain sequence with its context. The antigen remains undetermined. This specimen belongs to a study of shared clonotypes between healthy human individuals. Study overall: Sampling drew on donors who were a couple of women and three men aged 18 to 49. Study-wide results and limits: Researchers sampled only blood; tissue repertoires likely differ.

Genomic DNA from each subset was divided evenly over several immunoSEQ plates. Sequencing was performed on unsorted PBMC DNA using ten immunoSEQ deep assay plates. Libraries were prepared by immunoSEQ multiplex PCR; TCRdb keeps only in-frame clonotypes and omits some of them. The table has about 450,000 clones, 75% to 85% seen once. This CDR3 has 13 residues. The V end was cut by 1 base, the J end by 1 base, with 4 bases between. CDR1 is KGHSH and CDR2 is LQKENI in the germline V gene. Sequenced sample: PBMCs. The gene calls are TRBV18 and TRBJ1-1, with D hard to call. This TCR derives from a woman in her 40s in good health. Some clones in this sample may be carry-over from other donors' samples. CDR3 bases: TGTGCCAGCTCACCACACGAGAACACTGAAGCTTTCTTT. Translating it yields CASSPHENTEAFF.